The 27 T cell receptor beta chains below were found in one sample sequenced in a study of response to subunit inactivated influenza vaccine. TCRdb analysed the RT-PCR reads with MiXCR anew, one entry per CDR3 protein. The sample lists approximately 520,000 distinct CDR3 sequences, approximately 15% occurring once. The sequences come from CD4+ T cells sorted from PBMCs, collected roughly 24 months after vaccination. These receptors originate from a man between 50 and 75 years old who received an inactivated influenza vaccine.

The V gene is TRBV5-4, the J gene TRBJ1-5, with D unresolved. Trimming shortened V by 0 bases and J by 5 bases, and 6 bases separated the two germline ends. This CDR3 is built from 13 residues. From germline, CDR1 is SGHNT and CDR2 YYREEE (reference sequence). The CDR3 DNA sequence: TGTGCCAGCAGCTTGGATGTGGATCAGCCCCAGCATTTT. Translation gives CASSLDVDQPQHF.

V and J are TRBV25-1 and TRBJ1-1; the D is unclear. The CDR3 covers 14 residues. V dropped 4 bases and J dropped 1 base, with 10 bases sitting between them. In germline, CDR1 is MGHDK, CDR2 SYGVNS. The CDR3 DNA follows: TGTGCCAGCAGTGCGGTGGGTGGGAACACTGAAGCTTTCTTT. This gives the protein CASSAVGGNTEAFF.

This chain uses TRBV29-1 with TRBJ2-2; D is unresolved. V was trimmed by 7 bases and J by 7 bases, leaving 10 bases between them. Germline V gene sequence: CDR1 SQVTM, CDR2 ANQGSEA. The CDR3 covers 11 residues. CDR3 amino acids: CSDLLGGELFF. In DNA, the CDR3 is TGCAGCGATCTACTTGGCGGGGAGCTGTTTTTT.

The V gene is TRBV7-9, the J gene TRBJ1-6; no clear D. The CDR3 has 14 amino acids. V lost 0 bases, J lost 5 bases, and 5 bases lay in between. In germline, CDR1 is SEHNR, CDR2 FQNEAQ (reference sequence). This chain's CDR3 is CASSLAADNSPLHF. The DNA for the CDR3 is TGTGCCAGCAGCTTAGCAGCAGATAATTCACCCCTCCACTTT.

The chain couples TRBV4-3 to TRBJ1-4, with a possible D match to TRBD1 (6 bases). Germline CDR1 and CDR2: LGHNA and YSLEER. The CDR3 totals 16 residues. With 4 bases removed from V and 8 bases from J, the gap between germline ends came to 20 bases. The CDR3 DNA follows: TGCGCCAGCAGCCTCGTCGACGGGGGCGCAGGGGAAAAACTGTTTTTT. Amino acid sequence: CASSLVDGGAGEKLFF.

J is TRBJ2-1 and V is TRBV6-2 or TRBV6-3, with a tentative D call TRBD2 (6 bases). Trimming pared 5 bases from V and 3 bases from J, leaving 14 bases between. The CDR3 is 15 amino acids. Germline values: CDR1 MNHEY, CDR2 SVGEGT. Written as DNA, the CDR3 is TGTGCCAGCAGTCCCATGGCGGGAAACTACAATGAGCAGTTCTTC. It translates to CASSPMAGNYNEQFF.

This clonotype showed up just a few times. The V and J genes are TRBV20-1 and TRBJ2-7; TRBD2 agrees at 11 bases. The V gene's germline CDR1 is DFQATT and CDR2 SNEGSKA (reference sequence). The CDR3 is 14 residues long. The V and J ends lost 5 bases and 2 bases, in that order; junction bases with no gene match: 5. The CDR3 nucleotides read TGCAGTGCTCCGCGACTAGCGGGGACCTACGAGCAGTACTTC. Its translation: CSAPRLAGTYEQYF.

This chain joins TRBV5-1 and TRBJ2-2; D remains unclear. Trimming took 4 bases from V and 1 from J, leaving 17 bases between them. The CDR3 totals 17 residues. From germline, CDR1 is SGHRS and CDR2 YFSETQ. This CDR3 is CASSLGIGTMNTGELFF. The DNA of the CDR3 is TGCGCCAGCAGCCTGGGAATCGGAACAATGAACACCGGGGAGCTGTTTTTT. The full variable domain, rest sourced from reference TRBV5-1 and TRBJ2-2, is KAGVTQTPRYLIKTRGQQVTLSCSPISGHRSVSWYQQTPGQGLQFLFEYFSETQRNKGNFPGRFSGRQFSNSRSEMNVSTLELGDSALYLCASSLGIGTMNTGELFFGEGSRLTVL.

The table lists this clonotype with a count of one. V and J are TRBV20-1 and TRBJ2-2, with 8 bases identical to TRBD1. Germline assignment: CDR1 DFQATT and CDR2 SNEGSKA (reference sequence). CDR3 length: 13 residues. The CDR3 DNA reads as TGCGGAATAGACAGGGGAAACACCGGGGAGCTGTTTTTT. Protein product: CGIDRGNTGELFF.

This clonotype was detected only a few times. This chain links TRBV12-3 or TRBV12-4 with TRBJ2-1; TRBD1 or TRBD2 may be the D gene (6 bases each). CDR3 length: 12 residues. V was shortened by 6 bases and J by 7 bases, with 10 bases between the two germline ends. The chain's CDR3 is CASSRGQNEQFF. CDR3 in DNA: TGTGCCAGCAGCCGGGGGCAGAATGAGCAGTTCTTC.

This clonotype has a handful of counts. V usage is TRBV4-1 and J usage is TRBJ2-2, with TRBD1 identical over 11 bases. The CDR3 runs to 12 residues. The germline V gene encodes CDR1 MGHRA and CDR2 YSYEKL. The V and J ends lost 4 bases and 13 bases, in that order; junction bases with no gene match: 2. The CDR3 spells CASSRTGGGLFF. The DNA of the CDR3 is TGCGCCAGCAGCCGGACAGGGGGCGGGCTGTTTTTT.

With regard to this clonotype: At one end, the junction sequence differs from germline, possibly due to a read error. The chain has TRBV5-1 and TRBJ2-7, with 7 bases aligning to TRBD2. Looked up from germline, CDR1 is SGHRS and CDR2 is YFSETQ. This CDR3 comprises 14 residues. The DNA of the CDR3 is TGCGCCAGCAGCTTACGGGGGGAGACCTACAAGCAGTACTTC. Residues: CASSLRGETYKQYF.

This clonotype was detected a few times. CDR3: CASRPVNEKLFF. Here the CDR3 DNA reads TGTGCCAGCAGGCCCGTTAATGAAAAACTGTTTTTT. The chain links TRBV7-9 to TRBJ1-4; D is undetermined. Germline CDR1 is SEHNR and CDR2 is FQNEAQ (reference sequence). This CDR3 comprises 12 residues. Between the trimmed V and J ends, which lost 6 bases and 4 bases, there was a span of 6 bases.

The chain recombines TRBV20-1 with TRBJ2-1; D might be TRBD2 (6 bases). The germline CDR1 and CDR2 sequences are DFQATT and SNEGSKA (reference sequence). This CDR3 has 12 residues. The CDR3 DNA reads as TGCAGCCCGGGAGCGGGCGAGAATGAGCAGTTCTTC. Encoded protein: CSPGAGENEQFF.

Details on this clonotype: One end of the junction is discordant with germline, which a read error may explain. The CDR3 DNA follows: TGTACCAGCAGCTTGGGTCCTCCTGATACGCAGTATTTT. As protein: CTSSLGPPDTQYF. The chain couples TRBV5-5 to TRBJ2-3; D gene ambiguous. The germline CDR1 and CDR2 sequences are SGHKS and YYEKEE (reference sequence). The CDR3 spans 13 residues.

This chain joins TRBV5-1 and TRBJ2-1, with a possible D match to TRBD1 (5 bases). CDR1 is SGHRS, CDR2 YFSETQ, per germline. The length of the CDR3 is 12 residues. V lost 4 bases to trimming and J lost 9 bases, with 11 bases between them. The CDR3 bases are TGCGCCAGCAGCCTGGAAGACAGTGAGCAGTTCTTC. Encoded protein: CASSLEDSEQFF.

The genes are TRBV6-5 and TRBJ2-7, with D tentatively TRBD1 (6 bases). CDR1 is MNHEY, CDR2 SVGAGI, per germline. CDR3 length: 15 amino acids. Trimming removed 2 bases at V and 1 base at J, with 12 bases between. CDR3 region: CASSYAGVGSYEQYF. The DNA of the CDR3 is TGTGCCAGCAGTTACGCAGGGGTAGGGTCCTACGAGCAGTACTTC.

The rearrangement uses TRBV4-2 and TRBJ2-1, with TRBD2 matching 8 bases. The junction had 11 bases not matched to a gene; V was cut back by 1 base and J by 9 bases. CDR1 is LGHNA, CDR2 YNFKEQ, per germline. The CDR3 is 16 residues long. The CDR3 loop is CASSQGHTSGSGEQFF. The CDR3 DNA sequence: TGTGCCAGCAGCCAAGGACACACTAGCGGCTCCGGTGAGCAGTTCTTC.

This clonotype was detected many times. This chain uses TRBV27 with TRBJ2-7; 11 bases fit TRBD2. Germline CDR1 and CDR2: MNHEY and SMNVEV (reference sequence). Trimming cost V 6 bases and J 7 bases; bases outside gene matches: 8. This CDR3 has 14 residues. As DNA, the CDR3 is TGTGCCAGCAGCCCTAGCGGGGGGCCTAGTGAGCAGTACTTC. Its protein is CASSPSGGPSEQYF.

This clonotype has more than one count but fewer than ten. This chain uses TRBV28 with TRBJ1-1; maybe TRBD1 (5 bases). V lost 5 bases, J lost 2 bases, and 15 bases lay in between. From germline, CDR1 is MDHEN and CDR2 SYDVKM. The CDR3 runs 15 residues. The DNA for the CDR3 is TGTGCCAGCAGTCCCCCCGGGGGTCCTAACACTGAAGCTTTCTTT. Protein: CASSPPGGPNTEAFF.

The V gene is TRBV20-1, the J gene TRBJ1-1, with a tentative D call TRBD1 (5 bases). The germline CDR1 and CDR2 sequences are DFQATT and SNEGSKA (reference sequence). The V gene lost 1 base and the J gene lost 4 bases, with 16 bases spanning the gap. CDR3 length equals 15 residues. The CDR3 sequence is CSARAGGGGSTEAFF. As DNA, the CDR3 is TGCAGTGCTAGAGCTGGGGGGGGTGGAAGCACTGAAGCTTTCTTT.

This clonotype turned up a few times. CDR3 residues: CASRPDTSSYNEQFF. As DNA, the CDR3 is TGCGCCAGCAGACCGGACACGAGCTCCTACAATGAGCAGTTCTTC. The genes are TRBV5-1 and TRBJ2-1; tentatively, D is TRBD1 (5 bases). V was pared by 5 bases and J by 0 bases, with 12 bases between. The germline gives CDR1 SGHRS, CDR2 YFSETQ. The CDR3 loop spans 15 amino acids.

This chain uses TRBV12-5 with TRBJ2-3; no clear D gene. The CDR3 sequence is 14 residues long. Germline loops: CDR1 LGHNT, CDR2 FRNRAP. The V end lost 1 base, the J end lost 6 bases, and 11 bases lay between the germline ends. CDR3 sequence (DNA): TGTGCTAGTGGTTTGGCCGCTCGGTCGGATACGCAGTATTTT. Amino acid sequence: CASGLAARSDTQYF.

The chain joins TRBV20-1 to TRBJ2-1; D is ambiguous. V was pared by 3 bases and J by 8 bases, with 5 bases between. Germline V lookup: CDR1 DFQATT, CDR2 SNEGSKA (reference sequence). The CDR3 spans 10 residues. In DNA, the CDR3 is TGCAGTGCTAGTGCCTATGAGCAGTTCTTC. It is translated as CSASAYEQFF.

A few counts support this clonotype. This sequence joins TRBV29-1 and TRBJ1-1, with 8 positions matching TRBD1. CDR3 length equals 13 residues. V gave up 4 bases and J gave up 4 bases; unmatched junction bases: 5. Germline loops: CDR1 SQVTM, CDR2 ANQGSEA. The CDR3 is CSVGGQASTEAFF. The CDR3 region has the DNA TGCAGCGTTGGGGGACAGGCGAGCACTGAAGCTTTCTTT.

This clonotype occurred a few times. The chain couples TRBV4-2 to TRBJ1-2; D is ambiguous. The germline V and J ends were trimmed by 0 bases and 2 bases, with 16 bases remaining between them. There are 17 residues in the CDR3. Germline CDR1 and CDR2: LGHNA and YNFKEQ. The chain's CDR3 is CASSQDPESFDNYGYTF. In DNA, the CDR3 is TGTGCCAGCAGCCAAGATCCGGAATCCTTCGACAACTATGGCTACACCTTC.

The gene calls are TRBV7-9 and TRBJ1-2, with 8 bases identical to TRBD1. Looked up from germline, CDR1 is SEHNR and CDR2 is FQNEAQ (reference sequence). V trimming: 4 bases; J trimming: 1 base; junction bases outside the gene matches: 5. The CDR3 is 15 residues long. The CDR3 DNA is TGTGCCAGCAGCTCCTCAGGGGGCCTTAACTATGGCTACACCTTC. Residues: CASSSSGGLNYGYTF. The whole variable domain, filled in from reference TRBV7-9 and TRBJ1-2, reads DTGVSQNPRHKITKRGQNVTFRCDPISEHNRLYWYRQTLGQGPEFLTYFQNEAQLEKSRLLSDRFSAERPKGSFSTLEIQRTEQGDSAMYLCASSSSGGLNYGYTFGSGTRLTVV.